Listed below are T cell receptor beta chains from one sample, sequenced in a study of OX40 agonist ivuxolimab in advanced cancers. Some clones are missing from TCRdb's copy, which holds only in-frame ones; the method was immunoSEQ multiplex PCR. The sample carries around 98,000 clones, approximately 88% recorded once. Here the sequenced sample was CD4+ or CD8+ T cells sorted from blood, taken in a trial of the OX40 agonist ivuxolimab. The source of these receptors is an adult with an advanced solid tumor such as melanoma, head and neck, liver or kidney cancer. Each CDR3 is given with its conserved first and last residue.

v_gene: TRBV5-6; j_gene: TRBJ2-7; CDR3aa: CASSLNLGNEQYF
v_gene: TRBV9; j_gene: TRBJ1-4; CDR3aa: CASSVAGQTNEKLFF
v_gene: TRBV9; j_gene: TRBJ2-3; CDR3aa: CASSVAGQGTPDTQYF
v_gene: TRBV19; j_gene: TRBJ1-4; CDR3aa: CASKRISGATNEKLFF
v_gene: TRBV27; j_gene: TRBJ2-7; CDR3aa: CASSRGNEQYF
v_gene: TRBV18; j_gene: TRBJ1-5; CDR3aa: CASSGGWNQPQHF
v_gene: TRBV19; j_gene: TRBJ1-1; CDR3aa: CASSIGNTLLNTEAFF
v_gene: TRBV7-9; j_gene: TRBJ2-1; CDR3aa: CASSGQGSRSYYEQFF
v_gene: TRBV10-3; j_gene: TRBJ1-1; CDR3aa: CASSSPGGYTEAFF
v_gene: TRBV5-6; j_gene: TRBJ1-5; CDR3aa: CASSVGAHYSNQPQHF
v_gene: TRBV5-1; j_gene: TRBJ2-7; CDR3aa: CASSLSSPYEQYF
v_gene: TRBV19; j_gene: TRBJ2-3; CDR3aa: CASSIGGGVTDTQYF
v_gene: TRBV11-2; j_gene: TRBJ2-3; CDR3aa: CASSLDPWWENTDTQYF
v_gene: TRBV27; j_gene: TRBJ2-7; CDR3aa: CASSPDRVAYEQYF
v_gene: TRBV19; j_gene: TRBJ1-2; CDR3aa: CASIPTGNYGYTF
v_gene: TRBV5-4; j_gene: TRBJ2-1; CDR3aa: CASNRGGANYNEQFF
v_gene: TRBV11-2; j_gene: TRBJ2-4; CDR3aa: CASSLPLPHIQYF
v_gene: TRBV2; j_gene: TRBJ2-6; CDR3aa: CASRDRLSGANVLTF
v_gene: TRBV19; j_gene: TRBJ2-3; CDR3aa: CASKTLSSTDTQYF